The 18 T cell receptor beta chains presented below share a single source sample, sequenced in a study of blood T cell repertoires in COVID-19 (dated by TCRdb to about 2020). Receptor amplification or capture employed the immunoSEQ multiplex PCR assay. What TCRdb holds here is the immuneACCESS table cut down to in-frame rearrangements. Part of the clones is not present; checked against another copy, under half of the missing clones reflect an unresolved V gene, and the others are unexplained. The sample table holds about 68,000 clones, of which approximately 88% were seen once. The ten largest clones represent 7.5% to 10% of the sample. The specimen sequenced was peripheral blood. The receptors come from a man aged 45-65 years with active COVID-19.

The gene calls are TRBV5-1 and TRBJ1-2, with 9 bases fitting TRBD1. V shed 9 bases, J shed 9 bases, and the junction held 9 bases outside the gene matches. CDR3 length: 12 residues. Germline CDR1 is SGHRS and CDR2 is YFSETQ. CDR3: CATSPGQGSYTF. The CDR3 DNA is TGCGCCACCAGTCCCGGACAGGGGAGCTACACCTTC.

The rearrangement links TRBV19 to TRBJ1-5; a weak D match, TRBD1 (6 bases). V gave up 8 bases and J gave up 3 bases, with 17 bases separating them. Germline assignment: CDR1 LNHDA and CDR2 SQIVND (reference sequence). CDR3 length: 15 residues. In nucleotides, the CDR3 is TGTGCCAGTGGGCCCACAGGGACATACAATCAGCCCCAGCATTTT. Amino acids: CASGPTGTYNQPQHF.

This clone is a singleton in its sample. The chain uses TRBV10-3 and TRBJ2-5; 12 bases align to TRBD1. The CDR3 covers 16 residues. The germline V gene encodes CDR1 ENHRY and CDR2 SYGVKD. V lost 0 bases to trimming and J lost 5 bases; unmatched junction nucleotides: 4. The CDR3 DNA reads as TGTGCCATCAGTGAGTCGGGACAGGGGGCAATGGAGACCCAGTACTTC. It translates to CAISESGQGAMETQYF.

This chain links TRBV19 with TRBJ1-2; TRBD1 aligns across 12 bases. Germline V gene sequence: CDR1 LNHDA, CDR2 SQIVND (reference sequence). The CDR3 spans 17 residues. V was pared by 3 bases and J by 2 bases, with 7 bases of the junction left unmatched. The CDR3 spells CASSIPRDRGRNYGYTF. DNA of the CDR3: TGTGCCAGTAGTATCCCCCGGGACAGGGGGCGGAACTATGGCTACACCTTC.

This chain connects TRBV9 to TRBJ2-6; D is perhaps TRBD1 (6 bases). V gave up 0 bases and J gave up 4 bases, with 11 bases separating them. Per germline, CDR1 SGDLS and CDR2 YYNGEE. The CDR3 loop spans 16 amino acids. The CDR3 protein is CASSVATGSGANVLTF. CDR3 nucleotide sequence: TGTGCCAGCAGCGTAGCCACAGGGTCAGGGGCCAACGTCCTGACTTTC.

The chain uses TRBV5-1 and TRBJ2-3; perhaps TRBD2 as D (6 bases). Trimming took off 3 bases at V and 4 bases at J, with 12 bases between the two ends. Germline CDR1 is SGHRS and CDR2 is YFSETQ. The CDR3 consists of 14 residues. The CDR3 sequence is CASSSGDIPDTQYF. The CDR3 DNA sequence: TGCGCCAGCAGCTCGGGAGACATCCCAGATACGCAGTATTTT. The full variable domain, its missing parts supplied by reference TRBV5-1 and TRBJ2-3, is KAGVTQTPRYLIKTRGQQVTLSCSPISGHRSVSWYQQTPGQGLQFLFEYFSETQRNKGNFPGRFSGRQFSNSRSEMNVSTLELGDSALYLCASSSGDIPDTQYFGPGTRLTVL.

CDR3: CASSTGTITEAFF. CDR3 DNA: TGTGCCAGCAGTACCGGGACTATCACTGAAGCTTTCTTT. The chain has TRBV6-6 and TRBJ1-1; a possible D gene is TRBD1 (5 bases). The CDR3 has 13 amino acids. Germline CDR1 and CDR2: MNHNY and SVGAGI (reference sequence). V was cut by 5 bases and J by 4 bases, with 11 bases left in between.

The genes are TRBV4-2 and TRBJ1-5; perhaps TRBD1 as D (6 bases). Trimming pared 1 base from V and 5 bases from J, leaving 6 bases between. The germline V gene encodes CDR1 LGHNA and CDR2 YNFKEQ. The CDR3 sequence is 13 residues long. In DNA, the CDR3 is TGTGCCAGCAGCCAAGCAGGGGATCAGCCCCAGCATTTT. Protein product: CASSQAGDQPQHF.

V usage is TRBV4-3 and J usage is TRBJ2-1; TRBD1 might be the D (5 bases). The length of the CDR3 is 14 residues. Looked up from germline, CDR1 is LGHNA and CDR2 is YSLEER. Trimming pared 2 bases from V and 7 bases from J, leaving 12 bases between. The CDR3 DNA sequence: TGCGCCAGCAGCCAATCAGGGATAGGGAATGAGCAGTTCTTC. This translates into CASSQSGIGNEQFF.

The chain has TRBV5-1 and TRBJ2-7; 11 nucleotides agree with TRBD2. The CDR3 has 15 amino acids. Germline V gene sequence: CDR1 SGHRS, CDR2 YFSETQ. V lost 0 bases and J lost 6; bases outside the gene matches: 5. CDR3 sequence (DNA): TGCGCCAGCAGCTTGGTGGGACTAGCGGAACTCGAGCAGTACTTC. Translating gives CASSLVGLAELEQYF.

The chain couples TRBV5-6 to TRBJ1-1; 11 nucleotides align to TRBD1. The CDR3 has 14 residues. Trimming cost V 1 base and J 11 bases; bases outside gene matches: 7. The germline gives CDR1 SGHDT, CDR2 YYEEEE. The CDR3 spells CASSLLDRGRGAFF. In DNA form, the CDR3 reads TGTGCCAGCAGCTTGCTGGACAGGGGGCGTGGGGCTTTCTTT.

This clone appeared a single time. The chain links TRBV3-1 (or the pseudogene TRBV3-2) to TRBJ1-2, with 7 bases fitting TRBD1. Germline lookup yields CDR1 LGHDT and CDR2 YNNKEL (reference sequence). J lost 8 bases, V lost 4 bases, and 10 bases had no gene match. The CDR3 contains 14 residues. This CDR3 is CASSRREGAKGYTF. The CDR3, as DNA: TGTGCCAGCAGCCGGAGAGAGGGGGCTAAGGGCTACACCTTC.

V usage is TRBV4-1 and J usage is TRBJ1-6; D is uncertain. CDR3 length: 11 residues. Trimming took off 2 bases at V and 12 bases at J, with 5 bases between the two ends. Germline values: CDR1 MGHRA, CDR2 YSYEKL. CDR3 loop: CASSQSGPLHF. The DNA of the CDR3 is TGCGCCAGCAGCCAATCGGGACCCCTCCACTTT.

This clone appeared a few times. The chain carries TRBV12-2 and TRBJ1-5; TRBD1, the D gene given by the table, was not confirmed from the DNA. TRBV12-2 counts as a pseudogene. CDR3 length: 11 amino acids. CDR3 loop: CASPQIQPQHF. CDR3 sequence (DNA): TGTGCAAGTCCCCAAATTCAGCCCCAGCATTTT.

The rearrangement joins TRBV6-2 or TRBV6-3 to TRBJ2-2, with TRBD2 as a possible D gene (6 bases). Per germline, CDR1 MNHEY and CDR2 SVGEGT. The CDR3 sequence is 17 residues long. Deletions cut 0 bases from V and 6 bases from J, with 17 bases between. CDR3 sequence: CASSYSSGRPGAGELFF. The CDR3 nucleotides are TGTGCCAGCAGTTACTCTAGCGGTAGGCCTGGCGCCGGGGAGCTGTTTTTT.

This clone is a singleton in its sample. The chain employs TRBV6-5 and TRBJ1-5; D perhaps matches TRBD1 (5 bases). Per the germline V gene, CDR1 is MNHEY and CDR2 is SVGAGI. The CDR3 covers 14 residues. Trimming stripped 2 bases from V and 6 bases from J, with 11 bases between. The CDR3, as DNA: TGTGCCAGCAGTTACGGGGGGATGGGTCAGCCCCAGCATTTT. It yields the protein CASSYGGMGQPQHF.

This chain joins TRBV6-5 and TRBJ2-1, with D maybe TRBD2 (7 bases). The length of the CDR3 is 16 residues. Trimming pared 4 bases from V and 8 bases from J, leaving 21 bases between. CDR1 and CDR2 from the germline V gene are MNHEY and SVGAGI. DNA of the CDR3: TGTGCCAGCAGTTCCCTTGGGAGGGGGTTCAACGATGAGCAGTTCTTC. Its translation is CASSSLGRGFNDEQFF.

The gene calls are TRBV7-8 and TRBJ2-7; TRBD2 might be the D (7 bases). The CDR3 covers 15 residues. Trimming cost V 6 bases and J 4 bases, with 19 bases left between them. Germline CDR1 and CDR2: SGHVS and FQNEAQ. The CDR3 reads CASSPGASGVYEQYF. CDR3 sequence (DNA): TGTGCCAGCAGTCCAGGGGCTAGCGGTGTTTACGAGCAGTACTTC. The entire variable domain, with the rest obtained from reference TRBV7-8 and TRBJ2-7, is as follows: GAGVSQSPRYKVAKRGQDVALRCDPISGHVSLFWYQQALGQGPEFLTYFQNEAQLDKSGLPSDRFFAERPEGSVSTLKIQRTQQEDSAVYLCASSPGASGVYEQYFGPGTRLTVT.